This paragraph covers one TCR beta chain sequence. This CDR3 region has 16 residues. Looked up from germline, CDR1 is KGHSH and CDR2 is LQKENI. The V gene end was trimmed by 4 bases and the J gene end by 7 bases; junction bases not matched to a gene: 8. The PCR made use of 60 Vbeta and 13 Jbeta primers. Profiled with immunoSEQ multiplex PCR; TCRdb holds only in-frame clones, not every one. The sample has over 60,000 clones, approximately 80% seen once. These data belong to a study of cytomegalovirus exposure and HLA in healthy donors. The rearrangement links TRBV18 to TRBJ1-6; TRBD1 aligns across 9 bases. The receptor was derived from a young man in good health and CMV-seronegative. Sequencing was carried out using PBMCs. For the CDR3, the DNA is TGTGCCAGCTCACAATACAGGACAGGGGCGAATTCACCCCTCCACTTT. Translating it yields CASSQYRTGANSPLHF.